Sequencing of this TCR beta chain was carried out in a study of tumor-infiltrating lymphocytes in primary liver carcinoma. Study findings and constraints: Only about 7.5-24% of top clones appeared in all five tumor regions.

Points on this clonotype: Antigen: not known.

The template, about 510 ng total RNA, yielded TCR beta cDNA made with a constant-region primer. Libraries of TCR beta came from three nested multiplex PCR rounds with slightly modified ARM-PCR. PCR rounds one and two used TRBV1-TRBV30 forward primers with a C-beta reverse primer for about 9 cycles each. TCRdb fed the multiplex PCR reads into MiXCR, producing one record per CDR3 protein. The table records roughly 70,000 distinct CDR3 sequences, roughly two thirds of them present only once. Starting material for RNA and DNA co-extraction consisted of about 17-32 mg of unsorted bulk tissue. Patients diagnosed with primary liver carcinoma received treatment through surgical resection. Per tumor, sampling covered five separate regions. The CDR3 totals 20 residues. Germline V lookup: CDR1 SGHDN, CDR2 FVKESK. V was pared by 4 bases and J by 8 bases, with 22 bases of the junction left unmatched.

The chain has TRBV14 and TRBJ2-1; 11 positions agree with TRBD2. This TCR was sampled from a man aged 35 to 55 with primary liver carcinoma and hepatitis B virus infection. Sequencing was carried out using liver tumor tissue from sampling region 4. Subset specified: tumor region T4, right-lateral pole. The CDR3 nucleotides read TGTGCCAGCAGCCGTAACCCGGGGACTAGCGGAGGTAAAAAGTACGATGAGCAGTTCTTC. As protein: CASSRNPGTSGGKKYDEQFF. The whole variable domain, remainder taken from reference TRBV14 and TRBJ2-1, is EAGVTQFPSHSVIEKGQTVTLRCDPISGHDNLYWYRRVMGKEIKFLLHFVKESKQDESGMPNNRFLAERTGGTYSTLKVQPAELEDSGVYFCASSRNPGTSGGKKYDEQFFGPGTRLTVL.